This is a list of T cell receptor beta chains from one sample in a study of T cell repertoires in cytomegalovirus infection. MiXCR, applied by TCRdb to the reads, yields one record per CDR3 protein. Of 150,000 to 200,000 distinct CDR3 sequences listed, about 15% are singletons. The sample was CD8+ T cells from PBMCs. The receptors here all came from a human donor in good health (CMV status not recorded). Some clones in this sample may be carry-over from other donors' samples. Each CDR3 is given with its conserved first and last residue. The D gene is left open where the match is weak.

CDR3	V	J	D
CATSLPGTVNTEAFF	TRBV15	TRBJ1-1	NA
CASSLTRLSPNSPLHF	TRBV7-3	TRBJ1-6	NA
CASSLSTSTDTQYF	TRBV28	TRBJ2-3	NA
CASSSSRDLGELFF	TRBV27	TRBJ2-2	NA
CASSLWGQTTNEQFF	TRBV5-1	TRBJ2-1	NA
CASSDGQGAYEQYF	TRBV7-9	TRBJ2-7	TRBD1
CASSLMFGETQYF	TRBV7-3	TRBJ2-5	NA
CASSQDVGSSYNEQFF	TRBV14	TRBJ2-1	NA
CAISELQGTDTQYF	TRBV10-3	TRBJ2-3	NA
CASSLGTHEQYF	TRBV7-2	TRBJ2-7	NA
CASSSLHRERADEQFF	TRBV7-3	TRBJ2-1	NA
CATSRPTGMDNEQYF	TRBV15	TRBJ2-7	TRBD1
CASSASAGTNTEAFF	TRBV9	TRBJ1-1	NA
CASSFGDSIFQETQYF	TRBV28	TRBJ2-5	TRBD1
CATSRGSQYSNQPQHF	TRBV15	TRBJ1-5	NA
CASSLAGAGGSFYEQYF	TRBV7-2	TRBJ2-7	TRBD2
CASSARTGDYTF	TRBV7-2	TRBJ1-2	NA
CASSPPLTTVPSAKNIQYF	TRBV28	TRBJ2-4	NA
CASRSTGTNIQYF	TRBV27	TRBJ2-4	TRBD1
CASSLVGQAYYGYTF	TRBV7-9	TRBJ1-2	TRBD1
CSARSGRQETLDTIYF	TRBV20-1	TRBJ1-3	NA
CASDRAVYNSPLHF	TRBV28	TRBJ1-6	TRBD1
CASSRGQGAGTEAFF	TRBV7-3	TRBJ1-1	TRBD1
CASSAGLAGTYEQYF	TRBV6-2/TRBV6-3	TRBJ2-7	TRBD2
CASSSTGTSYNEQFF	TRBV6-1	TRBJ2-1	NA
CASSRTSGNIQYF	TRBV7-6	TRBJ2-4	TRBD2
CASSFESGEGETQYF	TRBV28	TRBJ2-5	TRBD2
CASSPEVYNEQFF	TRBV7-6	TRBJ2-1	NA
CAWRSLGDRTYEQYF	TRBV30	TRBJ2-7	NA
CASSEWDANTEAFF	TRBV6-1	TRBJ1-1	NA
CASRDLQGREDQPQHF	TRBV6-2/TRBV6-3	TRBJ1-5	TRBD1
CASSLDRGSEQYF	TRBV7-6	TRBJ2-7	TRBD1
CASSEPEDRGQGETQYF	TRBV2	TRBJ2-5	TRBD1
CATSRGTGEETQYF	TRBV15	TRBJ2-5	TRBD1
CASRAGTNSYEQYF	TRBV27	TRBJ2-7	NA
CASNTGALPRVGNTIYF	TRBV6-2/TRBV6-3	TRBJ1-3	NA
CASSYRDPLQNEQFF	TRBV6-2/TRBV6-3	TRBJ2-1	NA
CASSLAHSSTDTQYF	TRBV5-4	TRBJ2-3	NA
CASSDRVEGYGYTF	TRBV25-1	TRBJ1-2	NA
CASSEPGTGRYEQYF	TRBV5-5	TRBJ2-7	TRBD1